Listed here are 10 T cell receptor beta chains from one sample, sequenced in a study of lymphopenia after photon versus proton radiotherapy (dated by TCRdb to the late 2010s). The method behind the library was the immunoSEQ multiplex PCR assay. Sourced from immuneACCESS, this table was stored by TCRdb with only in-frame sequences that have V and J called. A share of the clones is absent; for the studies checked, an unresolved V gene accounts for under half, and the remainder has no known explanation. Here the sample has some 25,000 clones; around 85% occur a single time. The ten largest clones add up to around 5.2% of the sample. Here the sequenced sample was peripheral blood, taken from a patient treated with photon-based radiotherapy. The receptors originated from a young man with gastric cancer.

This clone was observed once. The chain combines TRBV5-5 with TRBJ1-4; no clear D. Germline V gene lookup returns CDR1 SGHKS and CDR2 YYEKEE (reference sequence). The CDR3 length is 13 residues. V lost 6 bases to trimming and J lost 7 bases, with 13 bases between them. CDR3 bases: TGTGCCAGCACCACGAATACCCCTGAAAAACTGTTTTTT. As protein: CASTTNTPEKLFF.

V gene TRBV30 combines with J gene TRBJ2-1; 9 nucleotides agree with TRBD2. CDR3 size: 16 residues. The germline V gene has CDR1 GTSNPN and CDR2 SVGIG (reference sequence). J was trimmed by 0 bases and V by 0 bases; bases with no gene match: 3. In DNA, the CDR3 is TGTGCCTGGAGTGTACCGCGGGGGGGCTCCTACAATGAGCAGTTCTTC. This translates into CAWSVPRGGSYNEQFF.

The J gene is TRBJ1-2, the V gene TRBV6-5; 8 bases fit TRBD1. CDR1 is MNHEY, CDR2 SVGAGI, per germline. The length of the CDR3 is 16 residues. J gave up 0 bases and V 2 bases, and 5 bases lay outside the gene matches. The CDR3 is CASSYGAGGTNYGYTF. In DNA, the CDR3 is TGTGCCAGCAGTTACGGGGCAGGGGGCACTAACTATGGCTACACCTTC.

V gene TRBV2 combines with J gene TRBJ2-5, with TRBD1 matching over 8 bases. V lost 4 bases, J lost 7 bases, and 14 bases stayed unmatched. The germline CDR1 and CDR2 sequences are SNHLY and FYNNEI. The CDR3 loop spans 16 amino acids. The CDR3, as DNA: TGTGCCAGCAGTGTTACCGGGACAGGCGGTACCGGGACCCAGTACTTC. Translated, it gives CASSVTGTGGTGTQYF. Looking up the rest from reference TRBV2 and TRBJ2-5 gives the full variable domain: EPEVTQTPSHQVTQMGQEVILRCVPISNHLYFYWYRQILGQKVEFLVSFYNNEISEKSEIFDDQFSVERPDGSNFTLKIRSTKLEDSAMYFCASSVTGTGGTGTQYFGPGTRLLVL.

V is TRBV19 and J is TRBJ2-7; D gene uncertain. Germline loops: CDR1 LNHDA, CDR2 SQIVND (reference sequence). The CDR3 covers 13 residues. Trimming took 6 bases from V and 2 from J, leaving 11 bases between them. The DNA of the CDR3 is TGTGCCAGTAGCCCAGACGGTCCCTACGAGCAGTACTTC. It translates to CASSPDGPYEQYF.

The chain joins TRBV6-6 to TRBJ2-5; 7 nucleotides agree with TRBD1. The CDR3 loop spans 14 amino acids. CDR1 MNHNY and CDR2 SVGAGI come from the germline V gene (reference sequence). With 6 bases clipped from V and 1 base from J, the junction kept 5 bases outside the gene matches. The CDR3 nucleotides are TGTGCCAGCAGCCGCCGACAGGGCCAAGAGACCCAGTACTTC. Its protein product is CASSRRQGQETQYF.

The chain joins TRBV9 to TRBJ1-2, with D unresolved. Trimming pared 0 bases from V and 2 bases from J, leaving 5 bases between. This CDR3 has 13 amino acids. CDR1 and CDR2 (germline): SGDLS, YYNGEE. The CDR3 region has the DNA TGTGCCAGCAGCGTAGAACAGAACTATGGCTACACCTTC. Translation: CASSVEQNYGYTF.

The gene calls are TRBV9 and TRBJ1-2; D call uncertain. Germline V CDR1 and CDR2: SGDLS, YYNGEE. This CDR3 region has 13 residues. The V and J ends lost 2 bases and 5 bases respectively, with 10 bases between them. The CDR3: CASSVGDGYGYTF. CDR3 bases: TGTGCCAGCAGCGTCGGAGACGGGTATGGCTACACCTTC.

CDR3 bases: TGTGCCAGTAGTATTTTGGGACAGGGTATGCACGAGCAGTACTTC. It is translated as CASSILGQGMHEQYF. The rearrangement joins TRBV19 to TRBJ2-7; TRBD1 matches at 9 bases. The germline V gene encodes CDR1 LNHDA and CDR2 SQIVND (reference sequence). V was clipped by 3 bases and J by 5 bases; unmatched bases: 8. This CDR3 comprises 15 residues.

The chain combines TRBV7-9 with TRBJ2-7, with a weak D call TRBD1 (6 bases). Germline V gene data show CDR1 as SEHNR and CDR2 as FQNEAQ (reference sequence). The CDR3 is 16 residues long. V was shortened by 1 base and J by 1 base, with 14 bases between the two germline ends. This CDR3 reads CASSLGGPVRSYEQYF. The CDR3 DNA reads as TGTGCCAGCAGCTTAGGGGGGCCAGTAAGATCCTACGAGCAGTACTTC.